This TCR beta chain was recorded in a study of T cells in Graves' hyperthyroidism and ophthalmopathy. Notes on the study in general: It was a median 6.5 months before onset that the model predicted ophthalmopathy. From stable hyperthyroidism, ophthalmopathy was set apart by a 13 V-J model. The majority of expanded thyroid clonotypes above 0.001 also appeared in blood.

It was RNA transcripts that yielded the amplified TCR beta CDR3 regions. The primer set for the first-round RT-PCR of the TCR CDR3 was HTBI. TCRdb ran MiXCR on the multiplex PCR reads and lists one entry per CDR3 protein. The data hold roughly 510,000 distinct CDR3 sequences, with 40% to 50% observed a single time. In regard to this clonotype: The antigen is not known.

CDR1 and CDR2 from the germline V gene are SGHTA and FQGNSA. V lost 6 bases, J lost 1 base, and 9 bases lay in between. The CDR3 has 14 amino acids. The chain recombines TRBV7-2 with TRBJ2-2; D unclear. This clonotype was obtained from an adult woman with Graves' disease, either hyperthyroidism or ophthalmopathy (not recorded which). The sequenced sample was peripheral blood or thyroid tissue (not recorded which). In nucleotides, the CDR3 is TGTGCCAGCAGTCCTACTCTGAACACCGGGGAGCTGTTTTTT. The encoded protein is CASSPTLNTGELFF. The complete variable domain, with remaining parts taken from reference TRBV7-2 and TRBJ2-2, reads GAGVSQSPSNKVTEKGKDVELRCDPISGHTALYWYRQSLGQGLEFLIYFQGNSAPDKSGLPSDRFSAERTGGSVSTLTIQRTQQEDSAVYLCASSPTLNTGELFFGEGSRLTVL.